The clone carrying this T cell receptor (beta chain) was counted once. This sample was taken from a study of T cell changes during pregnancy in multiple sclerosis. Trimming took off 4 bases at V and 4 bases at J, with 16 bases between the two ends. This CDR3 spans 14 amino acids. CDR1 is SQVTM and CDR2 is ANQGSEA in the germline V gene. Some clones are missing from TCRdb's copy, which holds only in-frame ones; the method was immunoSEQ multiplex PCR. The sample holds 45,000 to 70,000 clones, 92% seen once. This specimen consisted of CD4+ T cells from peripheral blood mononuclear cells, obtained after pregnancy. V is TRBV29-1 and J is TRBJ1-2; D is unclear. This sequence originates from a female donor in good health, enrolled as a control in a pregnancy study. CDR3 DNA sequence: TGCAGCGTTGCTGAAAGCCGCGTAAGCTATGGCTACACCTTC. Its translation: CSVAESRVSYGYTF.